Given below is one T cell receptor (beta chain) in context. These data originate in a study of blood T cell repertoires in COVID-19. V lost 0 bases and J lost 6; bases outside the gene matches: 9. This CDR3 spans 17 amino acids. The germline V gene encodes CDR1 SGHRS and CDR2 YFSETQ. Assay used: immunoSEQ multiplex PCR; TCRdb lists only in-frame clones, some missing. The data contain around 31,000 clones, around 92% of them seen just once; the ten biggest clones take up around 0.53%. The chain is built from TRBV5-1 and TRBJ2-1; 10 bases map to TRBD1. Sequences were obtained from peripheral blood. The sequence was obtained from a woman in her thirties or forties with active or convalescent COVID-19. The CDR3 DNA sequence: TGCGCCAGCAGCTTGGATAGGGACAGGGGAGACCCCAATGAGCAGTTCTTC. Protein product: CASSLDRDRGDPNEQFF.